This T cell receptor (beta chain) appears in the sequencing data of a study of shared clonotypes between healthy human individuals. Study results and caveats: Around 5% was the fraction of naive CD4 clonotypes found shared across four donors.

The naive CD8 subset, CD45RO-negative cells positively selected for CCR7, excluded terminally differentiated effector memory CD45RA+ cells. There are 13 residues in the CDR3. CDR1 and CDR2 from the germline V gene are MDHEN and SYDVKM. Trimming removed 8 bases from V and 4 bases from J; junction bases left unmatched: 7. On this clone: Its specificity is not known.

Produced via immunoSEQ multiplex PCR; TCRdb's table is partial and in-frame only. The table shows about 1,900,000 clones, with less than 95% occurring only once. Sequencing was done on a sample of naive CD8+ T cells sorted from blood. The J gene is TRBJ2-7, the V gene TRBV28; 8 bases match TRBD1. This TCR was recovered from a man between 18 and 35 years old in good health. The CDR3 protein is CASQDRVYYEQYF. The CDR3 region has the DNA TGTGCCAGCCAGGACAGGGTATATTACGAGCAGTACTTC. Together with reference TRBV28 and TRBJ2-7, the CDR3 gives the full variable domain: DVKVTQSSRYLVKRTGEKVFLECVQDMDHENMFWYRQDPGLGLRLIYFSYDVKMKEKGDIPEGYSVSREKKERFSLILESASTNQTSMYLCASQDRVYYEQYFGPGTRLTVT.